Shown below are 3 T cell receptor beta chains from a single sample sequenced in a study of CD8 T cells in Susac syndrome. It was with random hexamers that roughly 0.45 to 1 ug RNA was reverse transcribed. Via MiXCR, TCRdb re-called the immunoSEQ multiplex PCR reads, giving one row per CDR3 protein. This table has under 250,000 distinct CDR3 sequences, around 93% appearing once. Specimen: CD4+ T cells from PBMCs. All receptors come from a human donor with multiple sclerosis.

The rearrangement joins TRBV2 to TRBJ1-5; TRBD1 matches 9 bases. CDR3 length: 15 residues. Germline lookup yields CDR1 SNHLY and CDR2 FYNNEI. V shed 6 bases and J 5 bases; nucleotides not matched to a gene: 8. This CDR3 reads CASSAQGQGDQPQHF. The CDR3 DNA is TGTGCCAGCAGCGCCCAGGGACAGGGAGATCAGCCCCAGCATTTT.

The chain uses TRBV7-8 and TRBJ2-5; D possibly corresponds to TRBD2 (5 bases). V was trimmed by 5 bases and J by 1 base, leaving 17 bases between them. CDR1 is SGHVS and CDR2 is FQNEAQ in the germline V gene. This CDR3 has 16 residues. The CDR3 loop is CASSRLALAGQETQYF. In DNA form, the CDR3 reads TGTGCCAGCAGCCGGTTAGCTCTGGCGGGCCAAGAGACCCAGTACTTC.

This chain links TRBV3-1 with TRBJ2-1; D not certain. Germline V gene sequence: CDR1 LGHDT, CDR2 YNNKEL (reference sequence). V lost 0 bases and J 6 bases, leaving 18 bases between the germline ends. CDR3 length: 17 residues. The CDR3 DNA is TGTGCCAGCAGCCAAGAACCAAGCTCAAGAGCCCTCAATGAGCAGTTCTTC. This encodes CASSQEPSSRALNEQFF.